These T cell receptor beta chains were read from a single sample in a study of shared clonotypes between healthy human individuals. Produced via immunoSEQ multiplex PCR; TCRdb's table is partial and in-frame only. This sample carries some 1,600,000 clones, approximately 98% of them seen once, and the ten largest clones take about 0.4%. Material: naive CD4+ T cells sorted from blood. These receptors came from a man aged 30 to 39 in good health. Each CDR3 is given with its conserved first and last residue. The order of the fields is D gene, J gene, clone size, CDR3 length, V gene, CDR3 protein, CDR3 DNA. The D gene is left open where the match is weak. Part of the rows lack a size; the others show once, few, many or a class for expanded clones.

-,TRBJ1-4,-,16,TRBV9,CASSVGVGQLGEKLFF,TGTGCCAGCAGCGTAGGAGTAGGGCAGCTTGGGGAAAAACTGTTTTTT
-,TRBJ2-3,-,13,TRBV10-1,CAARGGLTDTQYF,TGCGCCGCCAGGGGGGGCCTCACAGATACGCAGTATTTT
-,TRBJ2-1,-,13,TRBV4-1,CASSSLRRNEQFF,TGCGCCAGCAGCTCACTCAGGAGAAATGAGCAGTTCTTC
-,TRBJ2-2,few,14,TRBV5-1,CASSLGQNTGELFF,TGCGCCAGCAGCTTGGGGCAGAACACCGGGGAGCTGTTTTTT
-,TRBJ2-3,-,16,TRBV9,CASSVAPGSSTDTQYF,TGTGCCAGCAGCGTAGCTCCAGGATCTAGCACAGATACGCAGTATTTT
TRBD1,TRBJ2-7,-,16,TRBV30,CAWSVRTGRSSYEQYF,TGTGCCTGGAGTGTCCGGACAGGCCGGAGCTCCTACGAGCAGTACTTC
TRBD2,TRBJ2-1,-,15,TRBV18,CASSPPRLAGHEQFF,TGTGCCAGCTCACCACCGCGACTAGCGGGCCATGAGCAGTTCTTC
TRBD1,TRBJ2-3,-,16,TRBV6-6,CASTFRRDRGTDTQYF,TGTGCCAGCACCTTTCGCCGGGACAGGGGTACAGATACGCAGTATTTT
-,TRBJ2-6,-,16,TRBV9,CASSVGGTTGANVLTF,TGTGCCAGCAGCGTAGGAGGTACGACTGGGGCCAACGTCCTGACTTTC
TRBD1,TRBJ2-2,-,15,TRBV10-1,CASSESKGAAGELFF,TGCGCCAGCAGTGAGTCGAAGGGGGCGGCCGGGGAGCTGTTTTTT
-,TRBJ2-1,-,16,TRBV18,CASSPLLGTQDNEQFF,TGTGCCAGCTCACCACTGTTAGGGACACAAGACAATGAGCAGTTCTTC
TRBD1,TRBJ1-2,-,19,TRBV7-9,CASSLVAPSGLTGGYGYTF,TGTGCCAGCAGCTTAGTTGCTCCCTCTGGATTGACAGGGGGCTATGGCTACACCTTC
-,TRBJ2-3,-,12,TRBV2,CASSLVGDTQYF,TGTGCCAGCAGTTTAGTAGGGGATACGCAGTATTTT
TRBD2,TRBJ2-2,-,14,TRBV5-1,CASSLASGAGELFF,TGCGCCAGCAGCTTGGCCAGCGGGGCCGGGGAGCTGTTTTTT